The 15 T cell receptor beta chains below were found in one sample sequenced in a study of T-cell memory formation after mild COVID-19 (dated by TCRdb to 2020 to 2022). Libraries were prepared through 5' RACE. The listed sequencing device is Illumina NovaSeq 6000. The public reads were run again by TCRdb, first through fastp at Q25 and then through MiXCR, and only productive beta chains were kept. CDR3 protein duplicates are merged, each entry listing the most common genes and DNA. For this sample the table gives roughly 170,000 distinct CDR3 sequences, of which roughly 18% were detected only once. 3.9% of the sample rests with the top ten. What was sequenced was PBMCs or a T cell subset sorted from them (not recorded which). The source of these receptors is a man aged 18 to 29 who had mild COVID-19 (a few samples of this study predate the infection). The sample titles of this study are shuffled in the database, so cell type and time point are left out; the donor was told from shared clones.

This clonotype was counted only a few times. This chain links TRBV18 with TRBJ1-1, with 8 bases aligning to TRBD1. The CDR3 runs to 13 residues. CDR1 and CDR2 (germline): KGHSH, LQKENI. After removal of 6 bases from V and 5 bases from J, the junction contained 5 bases not matched to a gene. Here the CDR3 reads CASSVDRETEAFF. The CDR3 DNA reads TGTGCCAGCTCCGTGGACAGGGAAACTGAAGCTTTCTTT.

This clonotype was detected a few times. The chain couples TRBV28 to TRBJ2-1; 7 positions match TRBD1. Per the germline V gene, CDR1 is MDHEN and CDR2 is SYDVKM. This CDR3 is built from 14 residues. V was clipped by 8 bases and J by 8 bases; unmatched bases: 12. The CDR3: CASATPGTVDEQFF. Here the CDR3 DNA reads TGTGCCAGCGCTACCCCCGGGACAGTCGATGAGCAGTTCTTC.

This clonotype was counted a few times. The J gene is TRBJ1-1, the V gene TRBV6-5; maybe TRBD1 (5 bases). The CDR3 runs to 14 residues. CDR1 and CDR2 (germline): MNHEY, SVGAGI. The V end was cut by 10 bases, the J end by 3 bases, with 18 bases between. The CDR3 DNA reads as TGTGCCACTCAGGGATGGAGCCCTGACACTGAAGCTTTCTTT. This gives the protein CATQGWSPDTEAFF.

The chain employs TRBV24-1 and TRBJ1-5; D remains unclear. The CDR3 extends over 14 amino acids. Trimming took 0 bases from V and 0 from J, leaving 2 bases between them. The germline gives CDR1 KGHDR, CDR2 SFDVKD. The CDR3 DNA reads as TGTGCCACCAGTGATTTGATTAGCAATCAGCCCCAGCATTTT. Its translation is CATSDLISNQPQHF.

V gene TRBV28 combines with J gene TRBJ2-5; no reliable D call. V gave up 6 bases and J gave up 4 bases, with 9 bases separating them. The germline V gene has CDR1 MDHEN and CDR2 SYDVKM. The length of the CDR3 is 12 residues. The CDR3 loop is CASSRATETQYF. CDR3 DNA: TGTGCCAGCAGCCGGGCTACAGAGACCCAGTACTTC.

The chain joins TRBV10-2 to TRBJ2-3, with D tentatively TRBD1 (5 bases). This CDR3 contains 13 residues. CDR1 is WSHSY, CDR2 SAAADI, per germline. Trimming took off 4 bases at V and 5 bases at J, with 10 bases between the two ends. In DNA form, the CDR3 reads TGCGCCAGCAGTGGGCAGGGTAAAGATACGCAGTATTTT. Translation gives CASSGQGKDTQYF.

J is TRBJ2-1 and V is TRBV2, with 7 bases identical to TRBD2. After removal of 8 bases from V and 2 bases from J, the junction contained 3 bases not matched to a gene. Germline CDR1 SNHLY, CDR2 FYNNEI. This CDR3 spans 13 amino acids. The CDR3 loop is CASYRGAYNEQFF. CDR3 nucleotide sequence: TGTGCCAGCTATCGGGGGGCCTACAATGAGCAGTTCTTC.

The rearrangement uses TRBV5-4 and TRBJ2-1, with 10 bases identical to TRBD2. CDR1 is SGHNT, CDR2 YYREEE, per germline (reference sequence). V was clipped by 0 bases and J by 6 bases; unmatched bases: 6. This CDR3 is built from 16 residues. This chain's CDR3 is CASSLAERGGFNEQFF. The CDR3 coding sequence is TGTGCCAGCAGCTTGGCCGAGCGGGGGGGTTTCAATGAGCAGTTCTTC.

This clonotype occurred many times. This sequence joins TRBV7-3 and TRBJ1-1; the D is unclear. The V and J ends lost 5 bases and 4 bases respectively, with 17 bases between them. This CDR3 comprises 15 residues. Germline V gene data show CDR1 as SGHTA and CDR2 as FQGTGA. The CDR3 spells CASSNSGLSPTEAFF. The DNA of the CDR3 is TGTGCCAGCAGCAACTCTGGGTTAAGCCCCACTGAAGCTTTCTTT.

This clonotype showed up just once. This chain joins TRBV6-1 and TRBJ2-7; D might be TRBD1 or TRBD2, each matching 6 bases. V was trimmed by 3 bases and J by 0 bases, leaving 12 bases between them. Per germline, CDR1 MNHNS and CDR2 SASEGT. The length of the CDR3 is 15 residues. CDR3 loop: CASSDGGASSYEQYV. For the CDR3, the DNA is TGTGCCAGCAGTGACGGGGGCGCTAGCTCCTACGAGCAGTACGTC.

The chain combines TRBV7-3 with TRBJ1-1; TRBD1 might be the D (6 bases). CDR3 size: 14 residues. The V and J ends lost 5 bases and 4 bases respectively, with 14 bases between them. Germline-derived CDR1 and CDR2 are SGHTA and FQGTGA. CDR3 region: CASSLQGISTEAFF. The CDR3 DNA sequence: TGTGCCAGCAGCCTGCAGGGGATTAGCACTGAAGCTTTCTTT.

The V gene is TRBV7-2, the J gene TRBJ1-3; tentatively, D is TRBD1 (6 bases). CDR1 SGHTA and CDR2 FQGNSA come from the germline V gene. CDR3 size: 14 residues. Trimming pared 5 bases from V and 6 bases from J, leaving 14 bases between. The CDR3 is CASSPQGIVNTIYF. For the CDR3, the DNA is TGTGCCAGCAGCCCACAGGGAATCGTAAACACCATATATTTT.

The chain has TRBV29-1 and TRBJ1-2; 9 nucleotides agree with TRBD1. CDR3 size: 15 residues. The J segment lost 4 bases and the V segment lost 4 bases, leaving 10 bases of the junction unmatched. Germline V gives CDR1 SQVTM, CDR2 ANQGSEA. The CDR3 DNA is TGCAGCGTTGGACCCGGACAGGGGATGGCCTATGGCTACACCTTC. Translated: CSVGPGQGMAYGYTF.

This chain connects TRBV4-3 to TRBJ2-1; 10 nucleotides match TRBD1. Germline CDR1 and CDR2: LGHNA and YSLEER. The CDR3 loop spans 16 amino acids. The V and J ends lost 1 base and 4 bases, in that order; junction bases with no gene match: 4. Here the CDR3 reads CASSQGRDRGYNEQFF. DNA of the CDR3: TGCGCCAGCAGCCAAGGTAGGGACAGGGGATACAATGAGCAGTTCTTC.

This clonotype was found a few times. The chain links TRBV20-1 to TRBJ2-1, with TRBD2 identical over 10 bases. The trim removed 7 bases at V and 13 bases at J, leaving 13 bases unmatched. The CDR3 contains 13 residues. From germline, CDR1 is DFQATT and CDR2 SNEGSKA (reference sequence). The CDR3 here is CSGRQTSGLIQFF. Written as DNA, the CDR3 is TGCAGTGGTAGGCAGACTAGCGGGTTAATACAGTTCTTC.